Presented here are 12 T cell receptor beta chains from one specimen sequenced in a study of blood T cell repertoires in COVID-19. This table comes from immunoSEQ multiplex PCR, and its TCRdb copy is limited to in-frame clones, with some not included. This table holds 200,000 to 250,000 clones, 75% to 90% found once. The specimen was peripheral blood. These receptors were obtained from a human donor in a cohort sampled during active COVID-19.

This chain joins TRBV13 and TRBJ2-1; D possibly corresponds to TRBD2 (6 bases). V gave up 0 bases and J gave up 7 bases, with 10 bases separating them. CDR1 and CDR2 (germline): PRHDT, FYEKMQ (reference sequence). This CDR3 spans 14 amino acids. CDR3 region: CASSLGTRFNEQFF. The CDR3 DNA follows: TGTGCCAGCAGCTTAGGGACTAGATTTAATGAGCAGTTCTTC.

The chain employs TRBV28 and TRBJ1-2, with TRBD1 matching over 8 bases. The CDR3 runs to 15 residues. Germline values: CDR1 MDHEN, CDR2 SYDVKM. V lost 4 bases and J lost 1; bases outside the gene matches: 5. The CDR3 DNA reads as TGTGCCAGCAGTTCGCCAGGGGGCGGTAACTATGGCTACACCTTC. It translates to CASSSPGGGNYGYTF.

This chain joins TRBV28 and TRBJ2-7; 11 bases align to TRBD1. The CDR3 sequence is 15 residues long. The V gene's germline CDR1 is MDHEN and CDR2 SYDVKM. V shed 2 bases and J 3 bases; nucleotides not matched to a gene: 3. CDR3 sequence: CASSLRTGGNYEQYF. CDR3 DNA: TGTGCCAGCAGTTTACGGACAGGGGGCAACTACGAGCAGTACTTC.

This sequence joins TRBV27 and TRBJ2-7; D call uncertain. Germline values: CDR1 MNHEY, CDR2 SMNVEV (reference sequence). The CDR3 is 13 amino acids. Trimming pared 2 bases from V and 2 bases from J, leaving 7 bases between. The CDR3 loop reads CASSLGPTYEQYF. The CDR3 DNA reads TGTGCCAGCAGTTTAGGGCCGACCTACGAGCAGTACTTC.

V and J are TRBV5-1 and TRBJ2-2, with a possible D match to TRBD1 (6 bases). Looked up from germline, CDR1 is SGHRS and CDR2 is YFSETQ. V was shortened by 4 bases and J by 4 bases, with 14 bases between the two germline ends. The CDR3 totals 15 residues. The CDR3 reads CASSPGQSFTGELFF. In nucleotides, the CDR3 is TGCGCCAGCAGCCCTGGACAGTCATTCACCGGGGAGCTGTTTTTT. The full variable domain, rest sourced from reference TRBV5-1 and TRBJ2-2, is KAGVTQTPRYLIKTRGQQVTLSCSPISGHRSVSWYQQTPGQGLQFLFEYFSETQRNKGNFPGRFSGRQFSNSRSEMNVSTLELGDSALYLCASSPGQSFTGELFFGEGSRLTVL.

In DNA form, the CDR3 reads TGTGCCAGCAGCCCTATGACAGGGGTGAGCGAGCAGTACTTC. Translated, it gives CASSPMTGVSEQYF. The chain carries TRBV11-2 and TRBJ2-7, with TRBD1 matching over 8 bases. This CDR3 region has 14 residues. V dropped 5 bases and J dropped 6; count of bases not matched to a gene: 9. Germline loops: CDR1 SGHAT, CDR2 FQNNGV.

The chain links TRBV2 to TRBJ2-7, with D possibly TRBD1 on 6 matching bases. Germline V gene lookup returns CDR1 SNHLY and CDR2 FYNNEI. The CDR3 is 15 amino acids. V dropped 6 bases and J dropped 0 bases, with 15 bases sitting between them. CDR3 bases: TGTGCCAGCAGCGGCGACAGGCTGAGCTCCTACGAGCAGTACTTC. Its protein is CASSGDRLSSYEQYF.

V is TRBV28 and J is TRBJ2-2; D remains unclear. The V and J ends lost 7 bases and 4 bases respectively, with 7 bases between them. The CDR3 contains 12 residues. Germline-derived CDR1 and CDR2 are MDHEN and SYDVKM. The CDR3 reads CASTLGTGELFF. CDR3 DNA: TGTGCCAGCACCCTAGGCACCGGGGAGCTGTTTTTT.

There are a few counts of this clone. The V call is TRBV6-6, the J call TRBJ2-2, with TRBD2 as a possible D gene (6 bases). The germline CDR1 and CDR2 sequences are MNHNY and SVGAGI (reference sequence). CDR3 length: 15 residues. V lost 7 bases and J 5 bases, leaving 17 bases between the germline ends. This CDR3 is CASIRLEGGTGELFF. CDR3 DNA: TGTGCCAGCATTAGGTTAGAAGGAGGGACCGGGGAGCTGTTTTTT.

The V gene is TRBV20-1, the J gene TRBJ1-2; D ambiguous. V lost 0 bases, J lost 8 bases, and 7 bases lay in between. The CDR3 runs 11 residues. CDR1 is DFQATT and CDR2 is SNEGSKA in the germline V gene (reference sequence). In DNA, the CDR3 is TGCAGTGCTAGAGACATGGCAGGCTACACCTTC. Protein: CSARDMAGYTF.

The J gene is TRBJ1-2, the V gene TRBV4-3; 11 bases line up with TRBD1. The germline V gene encodes CDR1 LGHNA and CDR2 YSLEER. This CDR3 has 16 amino acids. V lost 3 bases to trimming and J lost 8 bases; unmatched junction nucleotides: 11. Here the CDR3 reads CASSQPGTGGSRGYTF. The DNA for the CDR3 is TGCGCCAGCAGCCAGCCCGGGACAGGGGGGTCGCGAGGCTACACCTTC.

The V gene is TRBV5-1, the J gene TRBJ1-1, with D possibly TRBD1 on 6 matching bases. Between the trimmed V and J ends, which lost 5 bases and 1 base, there was a span of 12 bases. CDR1 and CDR2 from the germline V gene are SGHRS and YFSETQ. The CDR3 length is 14 residues. The CDR3 bases are TGCGCCAGCAGGACACAGGGTGGGAACACTGAAGCTTTCTTT. Translated: CASRTQGGNTEAFF.